This T cell receptor (beta chain) originates from a study of blood T cell repertoires in COVID-19. Whole-study context: Sources were T cells, B-cell-depleted T cells, or PBMCs; the material itself was cDNA or gDNA.

Measured with immunoSEQ multiplex PCR; TCRdb has only the in-frame clones, and not every one. The repertoire consists of some 160,000 clones, with roughly 90% occurring once and the leading ten covering 4.5% to 5%. The sequencing input was peripheral blood. The receptor's source is a man younger than 35 with COVID-19, enrolled during active disease.

The CDR3 here is CATSPRGGTPYEAQFF. DNA for the CDR3: TGTGCCACCAGCCCCCGGGGTGGGACACCCTATGAGGCGCAGTTCTTC. This chain joins TRBV15 and TRBJ2-1, with D possibly being TRBD1 (6 bases). The CDR3 is 16 amino acids. V was shortened by 5 bases and J by 12 bases, with 26 bases between the two germline ends. Looked up from germline, CDR1 is LNHNV and CDR2 is YYDKDF (reference sequence).